The clone carrying this T cell receptor (beta chain) was counted a single time. What it binds is unknown. The data are from a study of cytomegalovirus exposure and HLA in healthy donors. Study details: The same platform was used for the roughly 120 validation repertoires and the roughly 680 first-cohort repertoires, a later analysis reported. Study outcomes and limitations: For most TCR sequences rarity was the rule, although some public TCRs occurred in many donors.

The repertoire was sequenced with immunoSEQ multiplex PCR; TCRdb's copy has only in-frame clones and lacks some. Here the sample spans around 190,000 clones, 81% being singletons. The receptor was isolated from a woman in her twenties or thirties in good health and CMV-seronegative. Sequencing input: PBMCs.

CDR3 region: CASSLNRGPGELFF. The CDR3 DNA reads TGTGCCAGCAGTTTAAACAGGGGCCCCGGGGAGCTGTTTTTT. The chain combines TRBV28 with TRBJ2-2, with 7 bases aligning to TRBD1. The V gene's germline CDR1 is MDHEN and CDR2 SYDVKM. The CDR3 loop spans 14 amino acids. The V and J ends lost 2 bases and 6 bases, in that order; junction bases with no gene match: 3. Drawing the rest from reference TRBV28 and TRBJ2-2, the complete variable domain is DVKVTQSSRYLVKRTGEKVFLECVQDMDHENMFWYRQDPGLGLRLIYFSYDVKMKEKGDIPEGYSVSREKKERFSLILESASTNQTSMYLCASSLNRGPGELFFGEGSRLTVL.